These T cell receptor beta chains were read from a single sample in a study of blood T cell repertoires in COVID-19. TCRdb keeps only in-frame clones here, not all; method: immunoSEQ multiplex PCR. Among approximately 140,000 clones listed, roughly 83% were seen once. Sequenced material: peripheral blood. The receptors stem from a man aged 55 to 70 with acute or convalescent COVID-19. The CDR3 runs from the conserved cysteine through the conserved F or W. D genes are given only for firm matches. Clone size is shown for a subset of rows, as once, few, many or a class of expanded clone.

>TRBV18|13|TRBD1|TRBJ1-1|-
CASSPGQGAEAFF
TGTGCCAGCTCACCGGGGCAGGGGGCTGAAGCTTTCTTT
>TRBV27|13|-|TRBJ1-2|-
CASSLGSYYGYTF
TGTGCCAGCAGTTTGGGCAGCTACTATGGCTACACCTTC
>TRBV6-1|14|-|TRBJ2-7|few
CASSEREENYEQYF
TGTGCCAGCAGTGAAAGGGAGGAAAACTACGAGCAGTACTTC
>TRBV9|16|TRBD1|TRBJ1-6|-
CASSVDRGQGLSPLHF
TGTGCCAGCAGCGTAGACAGGGGGCAGGGTCTCTCACCCCTCCACTTT
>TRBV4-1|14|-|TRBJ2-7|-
CASSQDRGTYEQYF
TGCGCCAGCAGCCAAGACCGAGGGACCTACGAGCAGTACTTC
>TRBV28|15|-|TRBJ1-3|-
CASGYTIDSGNTIYF
TGTGCCAGCGGATACACTATCGACTCTGGAAACACCATATATTTT
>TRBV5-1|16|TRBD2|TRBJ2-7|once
CASSLGGKRGSYEQYF
TGCGCCAGCAGCTTGGGAGGTAAGCGGGGGTCCTACGAGCAGTACTTC
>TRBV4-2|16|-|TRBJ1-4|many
CASSQSSWQGNEKLFF
TGTGCCAGCAGCCAGAGTTCGTGGCAGGGTAATGAAAAACTGTTTTTT
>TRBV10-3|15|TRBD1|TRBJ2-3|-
CAISVQGTSTDTQYF
TGTGCCATTTCAGTACAGGGGACGAGCACAGATACGCAGTATTTT
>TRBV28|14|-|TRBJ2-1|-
CASNLDGTYNEQFF
TGTGCCAGCAACCTAGACGGAACCTACAATGAGCAGTTCTTC
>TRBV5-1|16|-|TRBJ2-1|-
CASSLDVGDSYNEQFF
TGCGCCAGCAGCTTGGATGTGGGAGACTCCTACAATGAGCAGTTCTTC
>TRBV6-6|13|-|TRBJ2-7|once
CASTGVRLYEQYF
TGTGCCAGCACGGGGGTCCGCCTCTACGAGCAGTACTTC
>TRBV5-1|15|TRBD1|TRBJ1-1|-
CASSLQGVVNTEAFF
TGCGCCAGCAGCTTGCAGGGGGTAGTTAACACTGAAGCTTTCTTT
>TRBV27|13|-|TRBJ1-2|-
CASRTGTNYGYTF
TGTGCCAGCAGGACGGGAACTAACTATGGCTACACCTTC
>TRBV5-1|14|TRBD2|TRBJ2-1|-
CASSPRGAYNEQFF
TGCGCCAGCAGCCCCCGGGGGGCCTACAATGAGCAGTTCTTC
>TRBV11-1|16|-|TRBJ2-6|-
CASSLVSLSGANVLTF
TGTGCCAGCAGCTTAGTCAGTCTCTCTGGGGCCAACGTCCTGACTTTC
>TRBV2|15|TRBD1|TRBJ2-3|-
CASSLDRGSTDTQYF
TGTGCCAGCAGCCTCGACAGGGGAAGCACAGATACGCAGTATTTT
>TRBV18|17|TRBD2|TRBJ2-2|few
CASSPLSGGANTGELFF
TGTGCCAGCTCACCCCTTAGCGGGGGTGCGAACACCGGGGAGCTGTTTTTT
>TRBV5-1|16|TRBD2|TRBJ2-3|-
CASSLGLAATTDTQYF
TGCGCCAGCAGCTTGGGACTAGCGGCAACCACAGATACGCAGTATTTT
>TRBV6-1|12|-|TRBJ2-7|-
CASSEDRYEQYF
TGTGCCAGCAGTGAAGACCGGTACGAGCAGTACTTC
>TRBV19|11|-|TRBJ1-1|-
CASSIAEQAFF
TGTGCCAGTAGTATAGCGGAGCAAGCTTTCTTT
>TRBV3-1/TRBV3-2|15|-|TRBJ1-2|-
CASSQDRAGSYGYTF
TGTGCCAGCAGCCAAGATCGGGCAGGGTCCTATGGCTACACCTTC
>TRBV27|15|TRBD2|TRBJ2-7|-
CASSLGLAGGREQYF
TGTGCCAGCAGTTTAGGTCTAGCGGGAGGTCGCGAGCAGTACTTC